This entry lists 26 T cell receptor beta chains sequenced from one sample in a study of cytomegalovirus exposure and HLA in healthy donors. Vbeta (60) and Jbeta (13) primers were used in the PCR. The assay was immunoSEQ multiplex PCR, and TCRdb's table has in-frame clones only and misses some. The sample includes just under 95,000 clones, 81% of them seen just once. The sequencing sample was made of PBMCs. These receptors all come from a girl aged 2 to 10 in good health and CMV-seropositive.

This clone was observed once. The V and J genes are TRBV5-6 and TRBJ2-3; a weak D match, TRBD1 (6 bases). CDR1 and CDR2 (germline): SGHDT, YYEEEE. Trimming shortened V by 0 bases and J by 2 bases, and 16 bases separated the two germline ends. This CDR3 spans 17 amino acids. CDR3 protein: CASSLVFPPGDTDTQYF. The CDR3 DNA reads TGTGCCAGCAGCTTGGTATTTCCCCCAGGGGACACAGATACGCAGTATTTT.

V usage is TRBV7-2 and J usage is TRBJ2-7; a possible D gene is TRBD2 (7 bases). V lost 5 bases and J lost 4, with 18 bases in between. Germline V gives CDR1 SGHTA, CDR2 FQGNSA. The CDR3 is made up of 15 amino acids. Here the CDR3 DNA reads TGTGCCAGCAGCACTAGAGGGGGGGGCTCATACGAGCAGTACTTC. As protein: CASSTRGGGSYEQYF.

The chain links TRBV10-1 to TRBJ2-7; the match to TRBD1 covers 12 bases. V trimming: 4 bases; J trimming: 2 bases; junction bases outside the gene matches: 3. CDR1 and CDR2 from the germline V gene are WNHNN and SYGVQD (reference sequence). The CDR3 spans 15 residues. In nucleotides, the CDR3 is TGCGCCAGCAGTGTGGGGACAGGGGGCACCTACGAGCAGTACTTC. It translates to CASSVGTGGTYEQYF.

The chain joins TRBV30 to TRBJ1-6, with 9 positions matching TRBD1. Per germline, CDR1 GTSNPN and CDR2 SVGIG (reference sequence). Losses at the gene ends were 2 bases for V and 9 bases for J; bases not matched to a gene: 8. The CDR3 sequence is 15 residues long. The CDR3 region is CAWSTGQGNGSPLHF. The DNA for the CDR3 is TGTGCCTGGAGTACAGGACAGGGGAACGGTTCACCCCTCCACTTT. Variable domain in full (rest from reference TRBV30 and TRBJ1-6): SQTIHQWPATLVQPVGSPLSLECTVEGTSNPNLYWYRQAAGRGLQLLFYSVGIGQISSEVPQNLSASRPQDRQFILSSKKLLLSDSGFYLCAWSTGQGNGSPLHFGNGTRLTVT.

The V call is TRBV11-3, the J call TRBJ2-1; D might be TRBD1 or TRBD2, each matching 5 bases. The germline CDR1 and CDR2 sequences are SGHNT and YENEEA. This CDR3 spans 15 amino acids. The V end lost 5 bases, the J end lost 7 bases, and 18 bases lay between the germline ends. For the CDR3, the DNA is TGTGCCAGCAGCATAGGGGTAGCGCGGAGGAATGAGCAGTTCTTC. Translation gives CASSIGVARRNEQFF.

J is TRBJ1-1 and V is TRBV19; no reliable D call. Germline values: CDR1 LNHDA, CDR2 SQIVND (reference sequence). Trimming pared 3 bases from V and 6 bases from J, leaving 8 bases between. This CDR3 has 12 amino acids. Here the CDR3 reads CASSMMEAEAFF. In nucleotides, the CDR3 is TGTGCCAGTAGTATGATGGAGGCTGAAGCTTTCTTT.

In DNA, the CDR3 is TGCGCCAGCATTAAGCTGGACGAGCAGTACTTC. This encodes CASIKLDEQYF. The V call is TRBV10-2, the J call TRBJ2-7, with D uncertain. The germline gives CDR1 WSHSY, CDR2 SAAADI. This CDR3 region has 11 residues. Trimming stripped 7 bases from V and 5 bases from J, with 9 bases between.

The rearrangement links TRBV27 to TRBJ2-7, with TRBD2 matching over 9 bases. With 2 bases clipped from V and 6 bases from J, the junction kept 8 bases outside the gene matches. The germline V gene has CDR1 MNHEY and CDR2 SMNVEV (reference sequence). The CDR3 contains 15 residues. DNA of the CDR3: TGTGCCAGCAGTTTAGTTGTAGCGGGAGAGGCCGAGCAGTACTTC. It specifies CASSLVVAGEAEQYF.

This clone appeared a single time. The rearrangement links TRBV7-2 to TRBJ1-5; D not certain. Germline CDR1 is SGHTA and CDR2 is FQGNSA. The CDR3 has 13 residues. Deletions cut 3 bases from V and 7 bases from J, with 10 bases between. The CDR3 nucleotides are TGTGCCAGCAGCTTCGGTTCGAACCAGCCCCAGCATTTT. Its protein is CASSFGSNQPQHF.

The gene calls are TRBV25-1 and TRBJ2-1; 11 positions agree with TRBD2. Trimming at V came to 1 base and at J to 5 bases, leaving 4 bases not matched to a gene. Germline V lookup: CDR1 MGHDK, CDR2 SYGVNS. The CDR3 contains 16 residues. The CDR3 region has the DNA TGTGCCAGCAGTGAATCTCTAGCGGGAGGTAACAATGAGCAGTTCTTC. Protein: CASSESLAGGNNEQFF.

This chain links TRBV28 with TRBJ1-5; no firm D call. The CDR3 loop spans 14 amino acids. CDR1 and CDR2 from the germline V gene are MDHEN and SYDVKM. The V gene lost 3 bases and the J gene lost 5 bases, with 11 bases spanning the gap. CDR3 in DNA: TGTGCCAGCAGTTTGGAGGTCCCTTATCAGCCCCAGCATTTT. Amino acid sequence: CASSLEVPYQPQHF.

This clone has only a few counts. The chain uses TRBV7-9 and TRBJ2-5; D unclear. Germline V CDR1 and CDR2: SEHNR, FQNEAQ (reference sequence). Trimming pared 5 bases from V and 5 bases from J, leaving 12 bases between. This CDR3 region has 13 residues. The CDR3 reads CASSPIWAETQYF. The CDR3 bases are TGTGCCAGCAGCCCCATATGGGCCGAGACCCAGTACTTC.

The CDR3 bases are TGTGCCAGCTCACCTGCCGGGACAGGGCCTCATGGCTACACCTTC. As protein: CASSPAGTGPHGYTF. The V call is TRBV18, the J call TRBJ1-2, with TRBD1 identical over 9 bases. The CDR3 loop spans 15 amino acids. The V segment lost 3 bases and the J segment 6 bases; nucleotides outside the gene matches: 8. The germline gives CDR1 KGHSH, CDR2 LQKENI.

V is TRBV5-4 and J is TRBJ1-1; 8 bases agree with TRBD1. Germline-derived CDR1 and CDR2 are SGHNT and YYREEE (reference sequence). V lost 2 bases and J lost 6; bases outside the gene matches: 9. There are 15 residues in the CDR3. CDR3 nucleotides: TGTGCCAGCAGCTTCTGGTCGTCACAGGGGGCTGAAGCTTTCTTT. It encodes CASSFWSSQGAEAFF. The entire variable domain, with the rest obtained from reference TRBV5-4 and TRBJ1-1, is as follows: ETGVTQSPTHLIKTRGQQVTLRCSSQSGHNTVSWYQQALGQGPQFIFQYYREEENGRGNFPPRFSGLQFPNYSSELNVNALELDDSALYLCASSFWSSQGAEAFFGQGTRLTVV.

The chain employs TRBV5-1 and TRBJ1-1; no firm D call. The CDR3 is 15 residues long. V lost 0 bases and J lost 3, with 12 bases in between. Germline values: CDR1 SGHRS, CDR2 YFSETQ. CDR3: CASSLGSWQDTEAFF. CDR3 bases: TGCGCCAGCAGCTTGGGGTCCTGGCAGGACACTGAAGCTTTCTTT.

J is TRBJ2-2 and V is TRBV19, with D maybe TRBD2 (6 bases). CDR3 length equals 16 residues. The germline V gene has CDR1 LNHDA and CDR2 SQIVND (reference sequence). V gave up 8 bases and J gave up 1 base, with 17 bases separating them. The CDR3 DNA sequence: TGTGCCAGTGGCAATAAGGGCGGGAAGAACACCGGGGAGCTGTTTTTT. Its translation: CASGNKGGKNTGELFF.

The chain has TRBV6-6 and TRBJ1-1; D perhaps matches TRBD1 (5 bases). This CDR3 spans 12 amino acids. The V end lost 5 bases, the J end lost 1 base, and 5 bases lay between the germline ends. Germline CDR1 MNHNY, CDR2 SVGAGI (reference sequence). In DNA, the CDR3 is TGTGCCAGCAGTACAGGGAACACTGAAGCTTTCTTT. This codes for CASSTGNTEAFF.

The chain couples TRBV2 to TRBJ2-3; perhaps TRBD2 as D (5 bases). This CDR3 is built from 15 residues. Germline V gene sequence: CDR1 SNHLY, CDR2 FYNNEI. Trimming took off 8 bases at V and 1 base at J, with 16 bases between the two ends. The CDR3 here is CASARASGGTDTQYF. CDR3 DNA: TGTGCCAGCGCCCGGGCGTCCGGGGGCACAGATACGCAGTATTTT.

In nucleotides, the CDR3 is TGTGCCAGTGTTGGACAGGGTAGGAACACCATATATTTT. Protein sequence: CASVGQGRNTIYF. This chain joins TRBV19 and TRBJ1-3, with 8 bases identical to TRBD1. CDR1 LNHDA and CDR2 SQIVND come from the germline V gene (reference sequence). The CDR3 is made up of 13 amino acids. V shed 8 bases, J shed 7 bases, and the junction held 7 bases outside the gene matches.

The V and J genes are TRBV29-1 and TRBJ2-7, with 8 bases lining up with TRBD1. The CDR3 runs 14 residues. The ends lost 6 bases at V and 3 bases at J; junction bases unmatched: 10. Per germline, CDR1 SQVTM and CDR2 ANQGSEA. CDR3 in amino acids: CSVEGQVGNYEQYF. The DNA for the CDR3 is TGCAGCGTGGAGGGACAGGTCGGAAACTACGAGCAGTACTTC.

The chain is built from TRBV6-5 and TRBJ1-4, with 8 bases matching TRBD1. With V trimmed by 0 bases and J by 7 bases, 1 base remained unmatched. CDR3 length: 14 amino acids. Germline CDR1 MNHEY, CDR2 SVGAGI. CDR3 DNA sequence: TGTGCCAGCAGTTACTCGGGGACAGGTGAAAAACTGTTTTTT. This sequence encodes CASSYSGTGEKLFF.

The chain employs TRBV14 and TRBJ1-2; D ambiguous. Trimming took off 5 bases at V and 0 bases at J, with 16 bases between the two ends. Germline V lookup: CDR1 SGHDN, CDR2 FVKESK. CDR3 length equals 16 residues. The CDR3 sequence: CASSKRTVIANYGYTF. For the CDR3, the DNA is TGTGCCAGCAGCAAGCGGACGGTCATCGCTAACTATGGCTACACCTTC. Full variable domain (outside the CDR3, taken from reference TRBV14 and TRBJ1-2): EAGVTQFPSHSVIEKGQTVTLRCDPISGHDNLYWYRRVMGKEIKFLLHFVKESKQDESGMPNNRFLAERTGGTYSTLKVQPAELEDSGVYFCASSKRTVIANYGYTFGSGTRLTVV.

The J gene is TRBJ2-5, the V gene TRBV13, with D uncertain. With 0 bases removed from V and 4 bases from J, the gap between germline ends came to 6 bases. Germline loops: CDR1 PRHDT, CDR2 FYEKMQ (reference sequence). This CDR3 has 13 residues. The CDR3 coding sequence is TGTGCCAGCAGCTTAGGACAGACAGAGACCCAGTACTTC. It yields the protein CASSLGQTETQYF.

This chain links TRBV10-2 with TRBJ1-4; no clear D gene. V was cut by 3 bases and J by 7 bases, with 12 bases left in between. The CDR3 has 14 residues. The germline V gene encodes CDR1 WSHSY and CDR2 SAAADI. CDR3 DNA: TGCGCCAGCAGTGATTGGCAGATTGGTGAAAAACTGTTTTTT. This codes for CASSDWQIGEKLFF.

V and J are TRBV6-4 and TRBJ1-2, with 7 positions matching TRBD1. The junction had 3 bases not matched to a gene; V was cut back by 6 bases and J by 8 bases. The CDR3 runs 11 residues. The germline CDR1 and CDR2 sequences are MRHNA and SNTAGT. The CDR3 DNA reads as TGTGCCAGCAGACAGGGGAGAGGCTACACCTTC. This sequence encodes CASRQGRGYTF.

V gene TRBV29-1 combines with J gene TRBJ2-3, with TRBD2 identical over 9 bases. The length of the CDR3 is 14 residues. V was pared by 7 bases and J by 5 bases, with 10 bases of the junction left unmatched. Per germline, CDR1 SQVTM and CDR2 ANQGSEA. CDR3 sequence reads: CSAPSREGRDTQYF. The CDR3 region has the DNA TGCAGCGCCCCCTCGCGGGAGGGCAGAGATACGCAGTATTTT.